The 23 T cell receptor beta chains reported below all come from one sample, sequenced in a study of blood T cell repertoires in COVID-19. The method was immunoSEQ multiplex PCR; TCRdb's version includes in-frame clones alone and lacks a portion of them. In the table there are 8,500 to 10,000 clones, around 88% of which are singletons. The sample comprised peripheral blood. These TCRs come from a human donor with active COVID-19. The donor label of this sample is uncertain.

The chain recombines TRBV18 with TRBJ1-2, with D tentatively TRBD1 (5 bases). Between the trimmed V and J ends, which lost 6 bases and 0 bases, there was a span of 11 bases. The germline V gene encodes CDR1 KGHSH and CDR2 LQKENI. This CDR3 region has 14 residues. CDR3 coding DNA: TGTGCCAGCTCTACGGCAGGGTCTAACTATGGCTACACCTTC. Its translation is CASSTAGSNYGYTF.

This clone was seen a handful of times. V and J are TRBV19 and TRBJ1-5, with no clear D. Trimming left V 1 base short and J 9 bases short, with 10 bases between. The CDR3 has 13 residues. Germline lookup yields CDR1 LNHDA and CDR2 SQIVND (reference sequence). CDR3 sequence (DNA): TGTGCCAGTAGTATAGGAGGGCCCCGGCCCCAGCATTTT. It encodes CASSIGGPRPQHF.

The chain carries TRBV18 and TRBJ1-5, with 9 positions matching TRBD1. Trimming removed 6 bases from V and 4 bases from J; junction bases left unmatched: 7. The CDR3 totals 15 residues. Germline-derived CDR1 and CDR2 are KGHSH and LQKENI. The CDR3 region is CASSQNRGPNQPQHF. The CDR3 DNA reads TGTGCCAGCTCCCAAAACAGGGGGCCGAATCAGCCCCAGCATTTT.

V is TRBV13 and J is TRBJ2-7; 8 bases align to TRBD2. The CDR3 length is 17 residues. The trim removed 5 bases at V and 2 bases at J, leaving 14 bases unmatched. The germline gives CDR1 PRHDT, CDR2 FYEKMQ (reference sequence). CDR3 coding DNA: TGTGCCAGCAGCCTTGGGGTAGCGGGATATGCGCCCTACGAGCAGTACGTC. It encodes CASSLGVAGYAPYEQYV.

The V and J genes are TRBV4-2 and TRBJ2-2, with D unresolved. Germline V gene sequence: CDR1 LGHNA, CDR2 YNFKEQ. V was clipped by 4 bases and J by 7 bases, with 13 bases between them. The CDR3 spans 14 residues. The CDR3 DNA reads TGTGCCAGCAGCCCAATATCCGGCGGCGGGGAGCTGTTTTTT. As protein: CASSPISGGGELFF.

The chain employs TRBV7-2 and TRBJ1-4, with D hard to call. CDR3 length: 15 residues. V was trimmed by 1 base and J by 0 bases, leaving 6 bases between them. Germline V gene sequence: CDR1 SGHTA, CDR2 FQGNSA. CDR3 bases: TGTGCCAGCAGCTTAGGGGCGTCAACTAATGAAAAACTGTTTTTT. Its translation is CASSLGASTNEKLFF.

The rearrangement uses TRBV3-1 (or the pseudogene TRBV3-2) and TRBJ1-2; tentatively, D is TRBD1 (5 bases). CDR1 is LGHDT and CDR2 is YNNKEL in the germline V gene (reference sequence). There are 13 residues in the CDR3. V lost 1 base to trimming and J lost 14 bases, with 17 bases between them. CDR3: CASSQGAGRPITF. CDR3 bases: TGTGCCAGCAGCCAAGGGGCGGGACGACCTATTACCTTC.

V gene TRBV2 combines with J gene TRBJ1-1, with 11 bases matching TRBD1. Germline V gives CDR1 SNHLY, CDR2 FYNNEI. The CDR3 totals 15 residues. Trimming took 11 bases from V and 0 from J; bases not matched to a gene: 8. The CDR3 nucleotides read TGTGCCGGAGGACAGGGGGCACCAATGAACACTGAAGCTTTCTTT. Amino acid sequence: CAGGQGAPMNTEAFF.

The chain has TRBV7-8 and TRBJ2-1; D is uncertain. The CDR3 length is 15 residues. V was shortened by 0 bases and J by 0 bases, with 6 bases between the two germline ends. Germline lookup yields CDR1 SGHVS and CDR2 FQNEAQ. The CDR3 is CASSLATSSYNEQFF. The DNA of the CDR3 is TGTGCCAGCAGCTTAGCCACGAGCTCCTACAATGAGCAGTTCTTC.

This clone has a handful of counts. The rearrangement uses TRBV27 and TRBJ1-5, with 10 bases lining up with TRBD1. J was trimmed by 2 bases and V by 4 bases; bases with no gene match: 2. The CDR3 is 15 residues long. In germline, CDR1 is MNHEY, CDR2 SMNVEV (reference sequence). The CDR3, as DNA: TGTGCCAGCAGTTCCGGGACAGGGGGCAATCAGCCCCAGCATTTT. Its protein product is CASSSGTGGNQPQHF.

The chain combines TRBV27 with TRBJ1-4, with TRBD1 as a possible D gene (6 bases). Germline V gene sequence: CDR1 MNHEY, CDR2 SMNVEV (reference sequence). Trimming left V 6 bases short and J 12 bases short, with 17 bases between. CDR3 length equals 13 residues. The CDR3 nucleotides are TGTGCCAGCAGCTGGAACACAGGGAAAGAACTGTTTTTT. The encoded protein is CASSWNTGKELFF.

The chain joins TRBV5-1 to TRBJ2-5, with TRBD1 as a possible D gene (6 bases). Germline CDR1 SGHRS, CDR2 YFSETQ. This CDR3 is built from 16 residues. V lost 4 bases and J lost 4, with 20 bases in between. The CDR3 region has the DNA TGCGCCAGCAGCCCGTACAGGGTTCGAGTCGCAGAGACCCAGTACTTC. The encoded protein is CASSPYRVRVAETQYF.

The J gene is TRBJ2-7, the V gene TRBV27; D ambiguous. CDR3 size: 13 residues. V was shortened by 1 base and J by 4 bases, with 8 bases between the two germline ends. The germline V gene has CDR1 MNHEY and CDR2 SMNVEV (reference sequence). CDR3 sequence: CASSLWPRYEQYF. The CDR3 region has the DNA TGTGCCAGCAGTTTATGGCCCAGGTACGAGCAGTACTTC.

The V and J genes are TRBV19 and TRBJ1-1; 7 bases map to TRBD1. This CDR3 spans 15 amino acids. The junction had 12 bases not matched to a gene; V was cut back by 7 bases and J by 4 bases. Germline CDR1 LNHDA, CDR2 SQIVND (reference sequence). The CDR3 reads CASMVGTGVGTEAFF. As DNA, the CDR3 is TGTGCCAGTATGGTAGGTACAGGGGTGGGCACTGAAGCTTTCTTT.

This chain connects TRBV5-5 to TRBJ2-7; 8 bases align to TRBD1. The CDR3 has 16 residues. The J segment lost 0 bases and the V segment lost 3 bases, leaving 8 bases of the junction unmatched. Per germline, CDR1 SGHKS and CDR2 YYEKEE (reference sequence). The CDR3 nucleotides are TGTGCCAGCAGCTATACCGGGACAGGTAGCTCCTACGAGCAGTACGTC. As protein: CASSYTGTGSSYEQYV.

This clone has just a few counts. J is TRBJ1-2 and V is TRBV19; maybe TRBD1 (5 bases). Germline CDR1 reads LNHDA; CDR2 reads SQIVND (reference sequence). This CDR3 spans 13 amino acids. Between the trimmed V and J ends, which lost 3 bases and 7 bases, there was a span of 12 bases. The CDR3 reads CASSMTAMRGYTF. The CDR3 DNA sequence: TGTGCCAGTAGTATGACAGCTATGCGTGGCTACACCTTC. The entire variable domain, with the rest obtained from reference TRBV19 and TRBJ1-2, is as follows: DGGITQSPKYLFRKEGQNVTLSCEQNLNHDAMYWYRQDPGQGLRLIYYSQIVNDFQKGDIAEGYSVSREKKESFPLTVTSAQKNPTAFYLCASSMTAMRGYTFGSGTRLTVV.

The V and J genes are TRBV7-9 and TRBJ1-6, with D perhaps matching TRBD1 (5 bases). Germline V gene lookup returns CDR1 SEHNR and CDR2 FQNEAQ (reference sequence). Trimming removed 3 bases from V and 10 bases from J, with 13 bases in between. This CDR3 has 14 residues. DNA for the CDR3: TGTGCCAGCAGCTTCTCAGGGATTGGGTCACCCCTCCACTTT. Its translation: CASSFSGIGSPLHF.

The chain joins TRBV28 to TRBJ2-7, with D unclear. V shed 4 bases and J shed 3 bases, with 4 bases lying between them. The CDR3 totals 11 residues. Germline V gives CDR1 MDHEN, CDR2 SYDVKM. The CDR3 nucleotides read TGTGCCAGCAGTTCCAACTACGAGCAGTACTTC. Protein sequence: CASSSNYEQYF.

The gene calls are TRBV27 and TRBJ2-3; 9 bases match TRBD1. Germline V gene sequence: CDR1 MNHEY, CDR2 SMNVEV (reference sequence). This CDR3 spans 15 amino acids. Losses at the gene ends were 7 bases for V and 4 bases for J; bases not matched to a gene: 9. The CDR3: CASTKGTGRADTQYF. In DNA, the CDR3 is TGTGCCAGCACAAAGGGGACAGGGCGAGCAGATACGCAGTATTTT.

This clone was seen a single time. The chain has TRBV5-4 and TRBJ2-7; possible D gene TRBD1, 6 bases. V lost 4 bases, J lost 3 bases, and 11 bases lay in between. The CDR3 totals 13 residues. The germline V gene encodes CDR1 SGHNT and CDR2 YYREEE (reference sequence). The CDR3 DNA sequence: TGTGCCAGCAGCCAAGGGGGAAACTACGAGCAGTACTTC. Residues: CASSQGGNYEQYF.

The chain links TRBV5-1 to TRBJ2-3; 7 positions agree with TRBD1. V shed 2 bases, J shed 2 bases, and the junction held 2 bases outside the gene matches. The CDR3 consists of 14 residues. The germline CDR1 and CDR2 sequences are SGHRS and YFSETQ. The CDR3 bases are TGCGCCAGCAGCTTCGGACAGGACACAGATACGCAGTATTTT. It is translated as CASSFGQDTDTQYF.

The chain recombines TRBV29-1 with TRBJ2-1; D gene ambiguous. Germline values: CDR1 SQVTM, CDR2 ANQGSEA. Between the trimmed V and J ends, which lost 4 bases and 6 bases, there was a span of 4 bases. The CDR3 consists of 10 residues. The CDR3 loop reads CSVGANEQFF. In DNA form, the CDR3 reads TGCAGCGTTGGGGCCAATGAGCAGTTCTTC.

The chain recombines TRBV4-2 with TRBJ1-1; 8 bases fit TRBD1. The CDR3 runs to 13 residues. The germline CDR1 and CDR2 sequences are LGHNA and YNFKEQ. V dropped 4 bases and J dropped 4; count of bases not matched to a gene: 2. CDR3 in amino acids: CASSPDRGTEAFF. For the CDR3, the DNA is TGTGCCAGCAGCCCAGACAGGGGCACTGAAGCTTTCTTT.